The source of this T cell receptor beta chain is a study of response to subunit inactivated influenza vaccine. Study results and caveats: The authors offered the suggestion that each seasonal influenza vaccination recruits few new T cells.

As regards this clonotype: The antigen remains unidentified.

TCRdb processed the RT-PCR reads anew with MiXCR; each CDR3 protein has one entry. The sample records a few hundred thousand distinct CDR3 sequences, about a fifth being singletons. The sample consisted of PBMCs from blood, taken approximately 22 months after vaccination. The clonotype was recovered from a man aged 50 to 75 who received an inactivated influenza vaccine.

CDR3 protein: CASSQDLKEPQHF. The CDR3 DNA reads as TGCGCCAGCAGCCAAGACCTGAAGGAGCCCCAGCATTTT. The chain employs TRBV4-3 and TRBJ1-5; D unresolved. Germline V gene lookup returns CDR1 LGHNA and CDR2 YSLEER. This CDR3 spans 13 amino acids. V was cut by 0 bases and J by 8 bases, with 8 bases left in between.